Below, one T cell receptor (beta chain) is given with its context. Its antigen is as yet unknown. This sample was taken from a study of beta chain features in type 1 diabetes. The sequenced template was cDNA made from the entire isolated RNA. Profiled with immunoSEQ multiplex PCR; TCRdb holds only in-frame clones, not every one. Here the sample spans about 350,000 clones, about 18% being singletons. Study results and caveats: A moderate, significant TCRB CDR3 shortening appeared in type 1 diabetes across four CD4+ subsets. A potential PCR bias toward shorter templates would be equal in patient and control samples. Cells with high TCR expression could be over-represented by cDNA sequencing. Compared to healthy donors, patients appeared to have naive, central memory and Treg TCRB repertoires that were more alike.

The sequencing sample was made of naive CD4+ T cells from blood. The clonotype was recovered from a woman under 30 in good health.

The CDR3 coding sequence is TGTGCCACCAGGAGCGACTCCTCAGATACGCAGTATTTT. Its translation: CATRSDSSDTQYF. The V and J genes are TRBV15 and TRBJ2-3, with unresolved D. The V end lost 6 bases, the J end lost 4 bases, and 11 bases lay between the germline ends. Germline V lookup: CDR1 LNHNV, CDR2 YYDKDF (reference sequence). There are 13 residues in the CDR3. The full variable domain, with the rest looked up from reference TRBV15 and TRBJ2-3, is DAMVIQNPRYQVTQFGKPVTLSCSQTLNHNVMYWYQQKSSQAPKLLFHYYDKDFNNEADTPDNFQSRRPNTSFCFLDIRSPGLGDTAMYLCATRSDSSDTQYFGPGTRLTVL.